This TCR beta chain was recorded in a study of T-cell reconstitution after alpha-beta-depleted transplantation in children. Preparation of the TCRbeta library used unique molecular identifiers. TCRdb reprocessed the PCR reads via MiXCR and lists one record per CDR3 protein. The sample holds some 300,000 distinct CDR3 sequences; roughly 9.1% are singletons and the top ten take 7.5%. V dropped 2 bases and J dropped 1 base, with 15 bases sitting between them. The CDR3 has 16 amino acids. Germline assignment: CDR1 SGHRS and CDR2 YFSETQ. In this sample, this clonotype turned up many times. The receptor was isolated from a boy under two years old with acute myeloid leukemia, due to receive a stem cell transplant. The rearrangement links TRBV5-1 to TRBJ1-1, with a possible D match to TRBD1 (5 bases). The starting material was PBMCs, obtained before TCRalphabeta/CD19-depleted stem cell transplant. CDR3 DNA: TGCGCCAGCAGCTTAGGAGCCCGGGGCTCGAACACTGAAGCTTTCTTT. Translation gives CASSLGARGSNTEAFF. The full variable domain, with the rest looked up from reference TRBV5-1 and TRBJ1-1, is KAGVTQTPRYLIKTRGQQVTLSCSPISGHRSVSWYQQTPGQGLQFLFEYFSETQRNKGNFPGRFSGRQFSNSRSEMNVSTLELGDSALYLCASSLGARGSNTEAFFGQGTRLTVV.